This T cell receptor (beta chain) was obtained from a study of T cell clusters in autoimmune cytopenias. The study, taken as a whole, reports: Primary autoimmune cytopenia patients seemingly lacked the physiological T cell clusters found in healthy donors. TRB repertoire shifts in secondary cytopenia and chronic lymphocytic leukemia mostly reflected lymphoma, not autoimmunity.

Some 38,000 genome equivalents of blood DNA were amplified for TRB. Comments on this clonotype: Its antigen is as yet unknown.

One tube held mixed TRB-A and TRB-B primer pools for touch-down PCR. No DNA is given; TCRdb re-called the multiplex PCR reads and lists each CDR3 protein once. This sample contains approximately 11,000 distinct CDR3 sequences. The data were also submitted as part of a second study, on T cell repertoires in aging, cancer and after chemotherapy. From that report: Over several months to years, re-sampled healthy donor repertoires clearly shared clones. Age-matched healthy donors had significantly more diverse, less clonal blood TCR repertoires than untreated cancer patients.

The sequenced material came from peripheral blood. The sequence derives from a human donor in good health.

CDR3 sequence reads: CSASRKGGEQYF. The chain has TRBV20-1 and TRBJ2-7; TCRdb lists TRBD1, though no DNA is available to test this call. Germline V gives CDR1 DFQATT, CDR2 SNEGSKA (reference sequence). The CDR3 sequence is 12 residues long.